This T cell receptor beta chain was recorded in a study of immune reconstitution after stem cell transplant in scleroderma. TCRdb re-called the RT-PCR reads with MiXCR, one entry per CDR3 protein. The table records over 2,000 distinct CDR3 sequences, approximately 7.4% of them present only once. CDR1 and CDR2 from the germline V gene are PRHDT and FYEKMQ (reference sequence). This CDR3 comprises 14 residues. V trimming: 0 bases; J trimming: 3 bases; junction bases outside the gene matches: 2. This clonotype qualifies as medium-sized. Collection of the sample occurred before or after autologous hematopoietic stem cell transplantation (not recorded which). The receptor comes from a male donor with systemic sclerosis. The chain has TRBV13 and TRBJ2-7; 7 nucleotides line up with TRBD2. The CDR3 sequence is CASSLGRGVYEQYF. Written as DNA, the CDR3 is TGTGCCAGCAGCTTAGGTCGGGGGGTCTACGAGCAGTACTTC.